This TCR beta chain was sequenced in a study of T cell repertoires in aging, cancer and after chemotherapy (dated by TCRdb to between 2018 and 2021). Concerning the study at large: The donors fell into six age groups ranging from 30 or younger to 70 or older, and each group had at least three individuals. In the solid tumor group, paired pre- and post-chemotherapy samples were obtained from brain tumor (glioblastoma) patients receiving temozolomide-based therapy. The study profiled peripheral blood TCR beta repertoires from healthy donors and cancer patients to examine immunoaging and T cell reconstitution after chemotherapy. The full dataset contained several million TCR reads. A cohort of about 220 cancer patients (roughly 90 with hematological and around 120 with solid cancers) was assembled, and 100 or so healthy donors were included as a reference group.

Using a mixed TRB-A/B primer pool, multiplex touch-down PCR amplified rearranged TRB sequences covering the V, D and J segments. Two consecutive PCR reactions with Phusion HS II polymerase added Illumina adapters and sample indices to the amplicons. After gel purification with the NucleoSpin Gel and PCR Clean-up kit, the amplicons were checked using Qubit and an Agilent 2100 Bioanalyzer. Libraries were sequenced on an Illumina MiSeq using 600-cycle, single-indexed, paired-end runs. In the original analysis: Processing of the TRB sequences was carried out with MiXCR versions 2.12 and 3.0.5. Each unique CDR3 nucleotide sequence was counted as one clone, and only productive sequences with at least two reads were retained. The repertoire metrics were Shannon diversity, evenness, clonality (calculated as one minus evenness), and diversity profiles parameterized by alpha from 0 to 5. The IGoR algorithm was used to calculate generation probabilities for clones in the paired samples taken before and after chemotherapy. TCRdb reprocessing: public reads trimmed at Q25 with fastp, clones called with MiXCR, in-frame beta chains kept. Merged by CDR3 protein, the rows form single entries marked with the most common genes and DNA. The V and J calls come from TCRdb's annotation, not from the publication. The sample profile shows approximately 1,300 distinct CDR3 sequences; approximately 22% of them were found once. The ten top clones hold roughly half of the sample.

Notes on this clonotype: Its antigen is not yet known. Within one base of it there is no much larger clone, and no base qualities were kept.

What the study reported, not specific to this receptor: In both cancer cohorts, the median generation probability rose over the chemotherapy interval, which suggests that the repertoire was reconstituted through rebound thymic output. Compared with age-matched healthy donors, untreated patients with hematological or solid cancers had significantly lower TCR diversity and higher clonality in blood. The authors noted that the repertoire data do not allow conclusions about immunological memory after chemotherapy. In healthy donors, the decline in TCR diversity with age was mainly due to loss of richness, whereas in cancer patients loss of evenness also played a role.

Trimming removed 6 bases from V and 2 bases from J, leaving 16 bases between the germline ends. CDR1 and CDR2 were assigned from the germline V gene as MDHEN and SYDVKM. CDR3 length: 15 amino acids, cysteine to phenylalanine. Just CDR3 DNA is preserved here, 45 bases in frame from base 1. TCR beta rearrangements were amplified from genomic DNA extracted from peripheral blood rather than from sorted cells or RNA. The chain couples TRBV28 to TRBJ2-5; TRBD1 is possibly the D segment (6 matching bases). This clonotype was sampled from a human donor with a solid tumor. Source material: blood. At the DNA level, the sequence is TGTGCCAGCAGCCTACAGGGTAGGAGGCAAGAGACCCAGTACTTC. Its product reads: CASSLQGRRQETQYF.